The table lists the clone carrying this T cell receptor (beta chain) with many counts. Building the TCR beta libraries relied on iRepertoire HTBI primers, and CDR3 regions underwent Arm-PCR. TCRdb called the multiplex PCR reads again in MiXCR, with one record for every CDR3 protein. The table shows 440,000 or so distinct CDR3 sequences, with about 17% occurring only once. Specified time point: newly diagnosed GD, antithyroid drugs for less than 3 months. PBMC RNA served as the TCR library source. The data stem from a study of regulatory T cells in long-lasting Graves disease. Across the whole study: Antithyroid drug intake by newly diagnosed Graves' patients had lasted under 3 months.

Trimming cost V 4 bases and J 3 bases, with 12 bases left between them. The CDR3 runs 14 residues. Germline V CDR1 and CDR2: LGHDT, YNNKEL (reference sequence). The same data also went into a second study, on T cells in Graves' hyperthyroidism and ophthalmopathy.

The sequence derives from a woman aged 25 to 39 with Graves disease. V and J are TRBV3-1 and TRBJ1-1; the D gene is possibly TRBD1 (6 bases). Sequencing was performed on peripheral blood mononuclear cells (PBMCs), taken at new diagnosis, from a patient treated with antithyroid drugs. Here the CDR3 reads CASSPQTGHTEAFF. Here the CDR3 DNA reads TGTGCCAGCAGCCCACAAACAGGGCACACTGAAGCTTTCTTT.